What follows are 12 T cell receptor beta chains derived from one specimen sequenced in a study of CD8 T cells in Susac syndrome. RNA, at about 0.5 to 1 ug, was reverse transcribed with random hexamers. TCRdb re-derived calls from the immunoSEQ multiplex PCR reads in MiXCR, one entry per CDR3 protein. The sample lists about 300,000 distinct CDR3 sequences, about nine tenths occurring once. Sequencing was done on a sample of CD8+ T cells from PBMCs. The receptors originated from a human donor with multiple sclerosis.

This clonotype was seen more than once but under ten times. This chain uses TRBV7-2 with TRBJ2-6; no clear D. CDR3 length: 15 residues. The V end lost 6 bases, the J end lost 0 bases, and 9 bases lay between the germline ends. Germline CDR1 is SGHTA and CDR2 is FQGNSA. This chain's CDR3 is CASSFTSSGANVLTF. As DNA, the CDR3 is TGTGCCAGCAGTTTTACAAGCTCTGGGGCCAACGTCCTGACTTTC.

V usage is TRBV4-3 and J usage is TRBJ2-3, with 10 bases fitting TRBD2. Germline CDR1 and CDR2: LGHNA and YSLEER. The CDR3 loop spans 17 amino acids. Unmatched junction bases numbered 8, after V lost 1 base and J lost 4 bases. Here the CDR3 DNA reads TGCGCCAGCAGCCAAGTTGGCCCAGCGGGAGGGGCAGATACGCAGTATTTT. Its translation: CASSQVGPAGGADTQYF.

V is TRBV28 and J is TRBJ1-2; 8 bases agree with TRBD1. Germline-derived CDR1 and CDR2 are MDHEN and SYDVKM. V lost 7 bases, J lost 1 base, and 8 bases stayed unmatched. The CDR3 spans 15 residues. The CDR3 protein is CASIRTGIFNYGYTF. The CDR3 region has the DNA TGTGCCAGCATCCGGACAGGGATCTTTAACTATGGCTACACCTTC.

The chain combines TRBV19 with TRBJ1-2, with D tentatively TRBD1 (6 bases). The germline gives CDR1 LNHDA, CDR2 SQIVND (reference sequence). V lost 4 bases, J lost 5 bases, and 17 bases lay in between. This CDR3 region has 15 residues. CDR3 residues: CASSTRPGQIYGYTF. CDR3 in DNA: TGTGCCAGTAGTACTCGACCAGGACAGATATATGGCTACACCTTC.

The chain uses TRBV12-3 or TRBV12-4 and TRBJ2-1, with no clear D. This CDR3 spans 13 amino acids. V was pared by 6 bases and J by 6 bases, with 12 bases between. In DNA, the CDR3 is TGTGCCAGCAGCCTTACGTATTTCAATGAGCAGTTCTTC. It specifies CASSLTYFNEQFF.

This rearrangement joins TRBV28 to TRBJ1-4; 9 bases are a match to TRBD1. Germline V lookup: CDR1 MDHEN, CDR2 SYDVKM. There are 15 residues in the CDR3. Unmatched junction bases numbered 11, after V lost 7 bases and J lost 8 bases. DNA of the CDR3: TGTGCCAGCACCGATAAGACAGGGGGAGACGAAAAACTGTTTTTT. Amino acids: CASTDKTGGDEKLFF.

The chain combines TRBV7-9 with TRBJ2-7; no definite D call. The length of the CDR3 is 15 residues. The germline V gene encodes CDR1 SEHNR and CDR2 FQNEAQ (reference sequence). The V end was cut by 4 bases, the J end by 3 bases, with 16 bases between. The CDR3 loop reads CASSSQLSVVYEQYF. CDR3 DNA: TGTGCCAGCAGCTCCCAACTATCCGTGGTCTACGAGCAGTACTTC. The full variable domain, rest sourced from reference TRBV7-9 and TRBJ2-7, is DTGVSQNPRHKITKRGQNVTFRCDPISEHNRLYWYRQTLGQGPEFLTYFQNEAQLEKSRLLSDRFSAERPKGSFSTLEIQRTEQGDSAMYLCASSSQLSVVYEQYFGPGTRLTVT.

The chain employs TRBV7-9 and TRBJ2-5, with a tentative D call TRBD2 (5 bases). The CDR3 runs 15 residues. Germline V gene lookup returns CDR1 SEHNR and CDR2 FQNEAQ (reference sequence). V was cut by 1 base and J by 0 bases, with 9 bases left in between. CDR3 in DNA: TGTGCCAGCAGCTTAGGGTACGGGGACCAAGAGACCCAGTACTTC. This encodes CASSLGYGDQETQYF.

V gene TRBV20-1 combines with J gene TRBJ1-5; tentatively, D is TRBD1 (6 bases). The germline V and J ends were trimmed by 3 bases and 5 bases, with 26 bases remaining between them. The CDR3 sequence is 18 residues long. The V gene's germline CDR1 is DFQATT and CDR2 SNEGSKA (reference sequence). The CDR3 loop is CSASTQGGQPIPHQPQHF. DNA for the CDR3: TGCAGTGCTAGTACCCAGGGTGGACAGCCAATCCCTCATCAGCCCCAGCATTTT.

This chain uses TRBV4-3 with TRBJ2-1, with TRBD1 matching 8 bases. Trimming at V came to 3 bases and at J to 1 base, leaving 2 bases not matched to a gene. From germline, CDR1 is LGHNA and CDR2 YSLEER. CDR3 length: 15 amino acids. The CDR3 loop reads CASSQDRASYNEQFF. CDR3 bases: TGCGCCAGCAGCCAGGACAGGGCGTCCTACAATGAGCAGTTCTTC.

The chain is built from TRBV15 and TRBJ2-5; 13 bases are a match to TRBD2. CDR1 is LNHNV and CDR2 is YYDKDF in the germline V gene (reference sequence). The CDR3 runs to 16 residues. The J segment lost 1 base and the V segment lost 6 bases, leaving 5 bases of the junction unmatched. CDR3 coding DNA: TGTGCCACCAGAGCCGGGACTAGCGGGGTCCAAGAGACCCAGTACTTC. As protein: CATRAGTSGVQETQYF.

This clonotype was recorded a few times. V and J are TRBV11-2 and TRBJ2-7; no definite D call. The CDR3 consists of 15 residues. V shed 0 bases and J shed 3 bases, with 12 bases lying between them. Germline V lookup: CDR1 SGHAT, CDR2 FQNNGV. The CDR3: CASSLDLRIFYEQYF. The CDR3, as DNA: TGTGCCAGCAGCTTAGATCTTAGAATCTTCTACGAGCAGTACTTC.